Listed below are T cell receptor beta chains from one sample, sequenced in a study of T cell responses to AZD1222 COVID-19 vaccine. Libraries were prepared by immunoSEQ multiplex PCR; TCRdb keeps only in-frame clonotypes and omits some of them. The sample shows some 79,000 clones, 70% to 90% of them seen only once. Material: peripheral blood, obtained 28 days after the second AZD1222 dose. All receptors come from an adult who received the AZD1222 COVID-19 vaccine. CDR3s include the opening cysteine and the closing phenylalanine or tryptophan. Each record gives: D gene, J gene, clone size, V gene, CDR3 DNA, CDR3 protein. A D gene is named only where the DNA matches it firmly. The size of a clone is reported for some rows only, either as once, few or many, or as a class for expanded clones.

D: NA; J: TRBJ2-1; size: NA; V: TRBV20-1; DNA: TGCAGTGCTAGGTCCCTCTGGGAGCAGTTCTTC; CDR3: CSARSLWEQFF
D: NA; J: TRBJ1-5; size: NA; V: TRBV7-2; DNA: TGTGCCAGCAGCTTAGGGTTGGGTTTGACCAATCAGCCCCAGCATTTT; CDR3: CASSLGLGLTNQPQHF
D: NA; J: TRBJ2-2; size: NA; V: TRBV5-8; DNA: TGTGCCAGCAGCTCATCGACCGGGCACACCGGGGAGCTGTTTTTT; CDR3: CASSSSTGHTGELFF
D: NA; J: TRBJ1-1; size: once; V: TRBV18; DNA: TGTGCCAGCTCACTAACCTTAGACAGAAACACTGAAGCTTTCTTT; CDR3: CASSLTLDRNTEAFF
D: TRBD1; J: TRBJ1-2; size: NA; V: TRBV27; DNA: TGTGCCAGCAGTTCGGACAGGGCCTTTGGCTACACCTTC; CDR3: CASSSDRAFGYTF
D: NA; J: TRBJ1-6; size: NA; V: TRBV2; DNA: TGTGCCAACCGAGCCGGGACTTCAGGTGGGCCCCTCCACTTT; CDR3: CANRAGTSGGPLHF
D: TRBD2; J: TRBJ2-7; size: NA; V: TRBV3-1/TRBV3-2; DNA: TGTGCCAGCAGCCAAGTTGTTTCGGGGGGCGAGCAGTACTTC; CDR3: CASSQVVSGGEQYF
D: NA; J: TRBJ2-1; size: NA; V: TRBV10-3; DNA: TGTGCCATCAGTGTCAACCGGGACGAAGTTCAGTACAATGAGCAGTTCTTC; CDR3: CAISVNRDEVQYNEQFF
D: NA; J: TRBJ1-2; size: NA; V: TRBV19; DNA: TGTGCCAGTAGTGTCGCCCCTATCTATGGCTACACCTTC; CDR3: CASSVAPIYGYTF
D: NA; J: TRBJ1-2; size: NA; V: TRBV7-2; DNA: TGTGCCAGCAGCTTACAGGGGAAGGGCTACACCTTC; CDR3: CASSLQGKGYTF
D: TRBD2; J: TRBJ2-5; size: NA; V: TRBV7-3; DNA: TGTGCCAGCAGTACGGGACTAGCGGGAGAGACCCAGTACTTC; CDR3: CASSTGLAGETQYF
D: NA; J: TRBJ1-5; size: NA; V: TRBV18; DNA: TGTGCCAGCTCACCAGGGGGAGGAGGCAATCAGCCCCAGCATTTT; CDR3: CASSPGGGGNQPQHF
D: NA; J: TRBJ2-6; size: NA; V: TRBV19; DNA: TGTGCCAGTAGTACGAGTTACGGACCTGGGGCCAACGTCCTGACTTTC; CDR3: CASSTSYGPGANVLTF
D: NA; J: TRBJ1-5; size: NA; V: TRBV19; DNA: TGTGCCAGCGCCGACAGAACAAATCAGCCCCAGCATTTT; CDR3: CASADRTNQPQHF
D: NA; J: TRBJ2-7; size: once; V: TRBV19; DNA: TGTGCCAGTAGTGGGCATCTGACTGGGCCACAGTACTTC; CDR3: CASSGHLTGPQYF
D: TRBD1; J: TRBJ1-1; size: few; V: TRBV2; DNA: TGTGCCAGCAGTGGGGACAGGAACACTGAAGCTTTCTTT; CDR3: CASSGDRNTEAFF
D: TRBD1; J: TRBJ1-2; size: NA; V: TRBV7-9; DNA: TGTGCCAGCAGCACCGGGACAGCTAAAACCTATGGCTACACCTTC; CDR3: CASSTGTAKTYGYTF
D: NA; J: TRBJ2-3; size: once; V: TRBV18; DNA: TGTGCCAGCTTCTCACGCGGGGATACGCAGTATTTT; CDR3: CASFSRGDTQYF
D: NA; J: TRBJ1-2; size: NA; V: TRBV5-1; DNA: TGCGCCAGCAGCCCGGCCCAGGGGCCTAACTATGGCTACACCTTC; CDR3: CASSPAQGPNYGYTF
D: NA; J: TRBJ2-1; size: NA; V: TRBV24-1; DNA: TGTGCCACCAGTGATTCCGGGACCAACAATGAGCAGTTCTTC; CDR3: CATSDSGTNNEQFF
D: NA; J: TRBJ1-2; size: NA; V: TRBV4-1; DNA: TGCGCCAGCAGCCAAGATCTGGGTGGCTACACCTTC; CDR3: CASSQDLGGYTF
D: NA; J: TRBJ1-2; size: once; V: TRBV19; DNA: TGTGCCAGTAGTATCTCGGACCTGGGGGCCTATGGCTACACCTTC; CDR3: CASSISDLGAYGYTF
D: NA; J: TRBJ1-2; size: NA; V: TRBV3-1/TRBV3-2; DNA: TGTGCCAGCAGCCAAGGGTACAGGTCTGTCCATGGCTACACCTTC; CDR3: CASSQGYRSVHGYTF
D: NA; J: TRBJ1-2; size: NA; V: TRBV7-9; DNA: TGTGCCAGCAGCCCGAAGGAGGGGTTCGGGGTTGGCTACACCTTC; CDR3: CASSPKEGFGVGYTF
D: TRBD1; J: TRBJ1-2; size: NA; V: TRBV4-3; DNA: TGCGCCAGCAGCCAAGATGGGGGACAGGGGAGAGGCTACACCTTC; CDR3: CASSQDGGQGRGYTF
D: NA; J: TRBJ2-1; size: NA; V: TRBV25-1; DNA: TGTGCCAGCAAGAGATCAGGGGCAGGTGAGCAGTTCTTC; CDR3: CASKRSGAGEQFF
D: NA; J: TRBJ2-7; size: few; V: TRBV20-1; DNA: TGCAGTGCTAGTAACTTCGCGGTCCGAGGCGAGCAGTACTTC; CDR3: CSASNFAVRGEQYF
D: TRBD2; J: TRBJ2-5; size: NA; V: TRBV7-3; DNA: TGTGCCAGCAGCTCTCGGACTAGCGGGGGCCCTCTGTACTTC; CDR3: CASSSRTSGGPLYF
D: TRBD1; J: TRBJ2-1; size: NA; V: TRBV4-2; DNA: TGTGCCAGCAGCCAAGGCCTAGGGGGCGAGCAGTTCTTC; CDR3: CASSQGLGGEQFF
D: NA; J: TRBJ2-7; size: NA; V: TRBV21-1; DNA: TGTGCCAGCAGCAAAAAACTGATTGACAGACACTACGAGCAGTACTTC; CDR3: CASSKKLIDRHYEQYF
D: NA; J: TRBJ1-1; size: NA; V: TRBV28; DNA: TGTGCCAGCAGCGTAATGAACACTGAAGCTTTCTTT; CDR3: CASSVMNTEAFF
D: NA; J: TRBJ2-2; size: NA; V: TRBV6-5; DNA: TGTGCCAGCAGAAAACAGGGAAGGAACACCGGGGAGCTGTTTTTT; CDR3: CASRKQGRNTGELFF
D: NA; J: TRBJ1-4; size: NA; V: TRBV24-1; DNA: TGTGCCACCGCCGGACGGCCACCTGAGAATGAAAAACTGTTTTTT; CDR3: CATAGRPPENEKLFF
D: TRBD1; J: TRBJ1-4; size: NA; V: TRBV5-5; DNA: TGTGCCAGCAGCTTTGGACAGGGTGGGTCTAATGAAAAACTGTTTTTT; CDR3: CASSFGQGGSNEKLFF
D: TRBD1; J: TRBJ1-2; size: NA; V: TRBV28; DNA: TGTGCCAGCGGGACAGGCTATGGCTACACCTTC; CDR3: CASGTGYGYTF
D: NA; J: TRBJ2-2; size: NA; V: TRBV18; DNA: TGTGCCAGCTCATCGGCAGGCAACGCGAACACCGGGGAGCTGTTTTTT; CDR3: CASSSAGNANTGELFF
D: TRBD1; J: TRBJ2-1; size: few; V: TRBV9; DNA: TGTGCCAGCAGCGTAACAGGGGGAAATGAGCAGTTCTTC; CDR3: CASSVTGGNEQFF
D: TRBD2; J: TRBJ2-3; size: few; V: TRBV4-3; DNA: TGCGCCAGCAGCCAAGATAGGGCTAGCGGGGGACGTACGTCATATACGCAGTATTTT; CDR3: CASSQDRASGGRTSYTQYF
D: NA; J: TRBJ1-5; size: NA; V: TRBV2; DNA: TGTGCCAGCCGATTCGAGAGCAATCAGCCCCAGCATTTT; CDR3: CASRFESNQPQHF
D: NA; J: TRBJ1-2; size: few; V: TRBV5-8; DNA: TGTGCCAGCAGCTTCGACGGCCTTAAAGCTAACTATGGCTACACCTTC; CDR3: CASSFDGLKANYGYTF
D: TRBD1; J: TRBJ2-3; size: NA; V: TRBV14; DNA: TGTGCCAGCAGCCAAGGGATGGGACAGGGAACAGATACGCAGTATTTT; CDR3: CASSQGMGQGTDTQYF
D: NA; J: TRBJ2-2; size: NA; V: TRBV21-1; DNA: TGTGCCAGCAGCAAAGCGCAATCGGGGGAGGATACCGGGGAGCTGTTTTTT; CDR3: CASSKAQSGEDTGELFF
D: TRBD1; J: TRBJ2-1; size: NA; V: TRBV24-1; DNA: TGTGCCACCAGTGATTTGGGGACAGGCGATTACAATGAGCAGTTCTTC; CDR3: CATSDLGTGDYNEQFF
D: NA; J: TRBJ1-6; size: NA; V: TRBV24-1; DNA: TGTGCCACCAGTGCAGGGTATGAGTCACCCCTCCACTTT; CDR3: CATSAGYESPLHF